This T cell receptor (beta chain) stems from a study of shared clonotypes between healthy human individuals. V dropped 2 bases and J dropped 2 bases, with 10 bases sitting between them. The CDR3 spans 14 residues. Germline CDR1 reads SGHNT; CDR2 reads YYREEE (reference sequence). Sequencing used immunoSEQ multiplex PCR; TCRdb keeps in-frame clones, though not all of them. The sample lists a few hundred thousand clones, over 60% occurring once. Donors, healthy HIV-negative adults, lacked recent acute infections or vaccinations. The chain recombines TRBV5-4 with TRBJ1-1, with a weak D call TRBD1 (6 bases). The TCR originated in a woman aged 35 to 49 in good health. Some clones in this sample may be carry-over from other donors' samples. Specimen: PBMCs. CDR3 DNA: TGTGCCAGCAGCTTCGACAGGCTCAACACTGAAGCTTTCTTT. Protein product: CASSFDRLNTEAFF.